This T cell receptor beta chain is drawn from a study of vaccination and CD4 T cells after COVID-19. Study as a whole: The post-vaccine samples came a median roughly 72 days after dose two (range 14 to 241).

The Oncomine TCR Beta short-read assay was applied to DNA of cultured CD4+ T cells. CD4+ T cells were cultured, and genomic DNA was extracted from them. Each CDR3 protein gets one entry after TCRdb re-called the PCR reads with MiXCR. The table includes more than 20,000 distinct CDR3 sequences, roughly 50% detected once. CDR3 length: 15 amino acids. V lost 7 bases, J lost 8 bases, and 12 bases stayed unmatched. Germline CDR1 is SNHLY and CDR2 is FYNNEI. The treatment here: roughly 11-day PBMC culture with coronavirus spike peptide pools or control peptides (ViraFEST assay). A word on this clonotype: What it binds is not known.

The sequencing here drew on CD4+ T cells from blood, cultured in vitro, taken before SARS-CoV-2 vaccination. This sequence joins TRBV2 and TRBJ1-4; 8 bases are a match to TRBD1. The receptor was derived from a human donor who received a COVID-19 vaccine. Here the CDR3 reads CASMGERTGWEKLFF. CDR3 DNA: TGTGCCAGCATGGGGGAACGGACAGGGTGGGAAAAACTGTTTTTT.